These T cell receptor beta chains were read from a single sample in a study of blood T cell repertoires in COVID-19. This table comes from immunoSEQ multiplex PCR, and its TCRdb copy is limited to in-frame clones, with some not included. The sample yields roughly 70,000 clones, 90% seen once. The sample taken for sequencing was peripheral blood. The source of these receptors is a human donor in a cohort sampled during active COVID-19. Each CDR3 is given with its conserved first and last residue. D genes are given only for firm matches. The size of a clone is reported for some rows only, either as once, few or many, or as a class for expanded clones.

j_call	clone_size	v_call	d_call	cdr3_aa	cdr3_nt
TRBJ1-1	-	TRBV7-9	TRBD1	CASSLALGQGARGTEAFF	TGTGCCAGCAGCTTGGCCCTGGGGCAGGGGGCGCGAGGGACTGAAGCTTTCTTT
TRBJ1-2	-	TRBV11-2	-	CASSPGTFYGYTF	TGTGCCAGCAGCCCCGGGACATTCTATGGCTACACCTTC
TRBJ1-1	-	TRBV6-5	TRBD1	CASSPQGGNTEAFF	TGTGCCAGCAGCCCACAGGGGGGAAACACTGAAGCTTTCTTT
TRBJ2-3	-	TRBV2	TRBD2	CASLLAGGSTDTQYF	TGTGCCAGCCTACTAGCGGGGGGTAGCACAGATACGCAGTATTTT
TRBJ2-3	-	TRBV6-5	TRBD2	CASSYGTSAGADTQYF	TGTGCCAGCAGTTACGGGACTAGCGCGGGGGCAGATACGCAGTATTTT
TRBJ1-1	-	TRBV23-1	TRBD1	CASGRRDRGSEAFF	TGCGCCAGCGGCCGCCGGGACAGGGGCTCGGAAGCTTTCTTT
TRBJ2-7	-	TRBV28	TRBD1	CASRQGPYEQYF	TGTGCCAGTAGACAGGGACCCTACGAGCAGTACTTC
TRBJ2-7	-	TRBV7-2	-	CASSPRRGPMDRNRYEQYF	TGTGCCAGCAGCCCACGCCGGGGGCCCATGGACAGGAATCGTTACGAGCAGTACTTC
TRBJ2-1	-	TRBV15	TRBD2	CATSREIEGGGYNEQFF	TGTGCCACCAGCAGAGAAATTGAGGGCGGGGGCTACAATGAGCAGTTCTTC
TRBJ1-1	-	TRBV5-1	-	CASSLDGFKMNTEAFF	TGCGCCAGCAGCTTGGATGGCTTCAAGATGAACACTGAAGCTTTCTTT
TRBJ1-2	-	TRBV5-1	TRBD1	CASSSTGGINVGYTF	TGCGCCAGCAGCTCGACAGGGGGTATTAATGTTGGCTACACCTTC
TRBJ1-2	-	TRBV6-1	-	CASSEDFLAWTANYGYTF	TGTGCCAGCAGTGAAGACTTCTTGGCCTGGACAGCAAACTATGGCTACACCTTC
TRBJ2-5	few	TRBV6-6	-	CASSYLGGGETQYF	TGTGCCAGCAGTTACTTAGGGGGGGGTGAGACCCAGTACTTC
TRBJ1-2	-	TRBV9	TRBD1	CASSVEGTAAYGYTF	TGTGCCAGCAGCGTAGAAGGGACAGCCGCCTATGGCTACACCTTC
TRBJ1-2	once	TRBV5-6	TRBD1	CASSLGDRPSYGYTF	TGTGCCAGCAGCTTGGGGGACAGACCTTCCTATGGCTACACCTTC
TRBJ2-1	-	TRBV7-2	TRBD1	CASTPGQGNEQFF	TGTGCCAGCACCCCGGGACAGGGCAATGAGCAGTTCTTC
TRBJ1-1	-	TRBV7-8	-	CASSLVLWAQNTEAFF	TGTGCCAGCAGCTTAGTTCTCTGGGCCCAAAACACTGAAGCTTTCTTT